This T cell receptor (beta chain) was captured in a study of blood T cell repertoires in COVID-19. Across the whole study: Donors in the United States, Italy and Spain gave samples during acute or convalescent COVID-19. From T cells, B-cell-depleted T cells, or PBMCs came the material, which was cDNA or gDNA.

In the authors' workflow: Amplification of reference gene primers provided the estimated nucleated cell counts. Method: immunoSEQ multiplex PCR; TCRdb's copy keeps in-frame clones and lacks some. V and J calls plus clone size are reproduced from that table; the DNA served to infer D and trimming. The sample holds approximately 180,000 clones, 70% to 85% seen once. This CDR3 contains 14 residues. Losses at the gene ends were 4 bases for V and 2 bases for J; bases not matched to a gene: 3. Germline V gene data show CDR1 as ENHRY and CDR2 as SYGVKD. The sequenced sample consisted of peripheral blood. The chain combines TRBV10-3 with TRBJ2-7; 9 nucleotides align to TRBD1. The TCR sequence derives from a woman older than 75 with acute or convalescent COVID-19. The CDR3 is CAISAGTGTYEQYF. CDR3 in DNA: TGTGCCATCAGTGCTGGGACAGGGACCTACGAGCAGTACTTC.